Listed below are T cell receptor beta chains from one sample, sequenced in a study of technical replicates of blood from a few donors. Here immunoSEQ multiplex PCR was the method, and the copy in TCRdb shows in-frame clones only, minus some. This table holds about 66,000 clones, approximately 90% found once. The sample consisted of PBMCs. These receptors all come from a human donor in good health. Some clones in this sample may be carry-over from other donors' samples. CDR3s include the opening cysteine and the closing phenylalanine or tryptophan. The D gene is left open where the match is weak. A row's size may be missing; if present it is once, few, many or a size class.

cdr3_length	d_call	clone_size	v_call	j_call	cdr3_aa	cdr3_nt
12	TRBD1	NA	TRBV9	TRBJ1-1	CASSAGGPEAFF	TGTGCCAGCAGCGCAGGGGGCCCTGAAGCTTTCTTT
15	TRBD1	NA	TRBV9	TRBJ1-2	CASSVDGTGSYGYTF	TGTGCCAGCAGCGTAGATGGGACAGGAAGCTATGGCTACACCTTC
14	NA	NA	TRBV27	TRBJ2-1	CASPGPGQISEQFF	TGTGCCAGCCCCGGCCCCGGACAGATCAGTGAGCAGTTCTTC
15	TRBD1	NA	TRBV5-1	TRBJ1-1	CASRIATGGKTEAFF	TGCGCCAGCAGAATAGCCACAGGGGGCAAAACTGAAGCTTTCTTT
14	NA	NA	TRBV12-1	TRBJ2-7	CASSFLAGAYEQYF	TGTGCCAGCAGCTTTCTAGCGGGGGCCTACGAGCAGTACTTC
14	TRBD2	NA	TRBV6-1	TRBJ2-5	CASRIAGGQETQYF	TGTGCCAGCAGAATAGCGGGGGGGCAAGAGACCCAGTACTTC
14	NA	NA	TRBV7-6	TRBJ2-7	CASSLGALGAEQYF	TGTGCCAGCAGCCTAGGGGCTTTAGGGGCCGAGCAGTACTTC
14	TRBD2	NA	TRBV7-2	TRBJ2-5	CASSSSGGRETQYF	TGTGCCAGCAGCTCGAGCGGGGGCAGGGAGACCCAGTACTTC
15	TRBD2	NA	TRBV11-3	TRBJ2-2	CASSPGLAGTGELFF	TGTGCCAGCAGCCCCGGACTAGCGGGGACCGGGGAGCTGTTTTTT
16	TRBD1	NA	TRBV5-4	TRBJ2-3	CASSRQDRAGTDTQYF	TGTGCCAGCAGCCGCCAGGACAGGGCGGGGACAGATACGCAGTATTTT
17	TRBD1	NA	TRBV9	TRBJ1-1	CASSARKDRDRVTEAFF	TGTGCCAGCAGCGCCCGAAAAGACAGGGACCGGGTCACTGAAGCTTTCTTT
16	TRBD1	NA	TRBV5-1	TRBJ2-3	CASSLGGTGRGDTQYF	TGCGCCAGCAGCTTGGGGGGGACAGGGCGAGGAGATACGCAGTATTTT
14	NA	NA	TRBV9	TRBJ2-1	CASSVAGSYNEQFF	TGTGCCAGCAGCGTAGCCGGTTCCTACAATGAGCAGTTCTTC
14	NA	NA	TRBV6-5	TRBJ2-6	CASRPGRGANVLTF	TGTGCCAGCAGACCGGGTAGGGGGGCCAACGTCCTGACTTTC
14	NA	NA	TRBV6-6	TRBJ1-1	CASSYYGKNTEAFF	TGTGCCAGCAGTTATTACGGGAAGAACACTGAAGCTTTCTTT
14	NA	few	TRBV7-9	TRBJ1-5	CASSGSIQGQPQHF	TGTGCCAGCTCGGGATCTATCCAAGGTCAGCCCCAGCATTTT
15	NA	once	TRBV6-1	TRBJ2-7	CASRVGAGGFYEQYF	TGTGCCAGCAGGGTGGGAGCAGGAGGATTTTACGAGCAGTACTTC
14	TRBD1	NA	TRBV30	TRBJ1-2	CAWSAGQGPHGYTF	TGTGCCTGGAGTGCCGGACAGGGCCCCCATGGCTACACCTTC
14	NA	NA	TRBV27	TRBJ1-6	CASSSRTADSPLHF	TGTGCCAGCAGTTCTCGGACTGCCGATTCACCCCTCCACTTT
12	TRBD1	NA	TRBV6-1	TRBJ2-1	CATDRDYNEQFF	TGTGCCACCGACAGGGATTACAATGAGCAGTTCTTC
13	TRBD2	NA	TRBV7-9	TRBJ2-7	CASSAGTRGEQYF	TGTGCCAGCAGTGCCGGGACTAGGGGAGAGCAGTACTTC
15	NA	NA	TRBV19	TRBJ2-1	CASSIRGGAYNEQFF	TGTGCCAGTAGTATAAGGGGGGGAGCCTACAATGAGCAGTTCTTC
14	NA	NA	TRBV6-6	TRBJ1-2	CASSYAEANYGYTF	TGTGCCAGCAGTTACGCAGAAGCTAACTATGGCTACACCTTC
13	NA	NA	TRBV2	TRBJ1-2	CASSDNRAYGYTF	TGTGCCAGCAGTGACAACAGGGCCTATGGCTACACCTTC
15	NA	NA	TRBV7-8	TRBJ1-1	CASSLPTGMNTEAFF	TGTGCCAGCAGCTTACCGACAGGAATGAACACTGAAGCTTTCTTT
14	NA	NA	TRBV30	TRBJ1-5	CAWNQNMGNQPQHF	TGTGCCTGGAATCAAAACATGGGCAATCAGCCCCAGCATTTT
17	TRBD1	once	TRBV10-3	TRBJ1-2	CAISDFGQGGFNYGYTF	TGTGCCATCAGTGACTTCGGACAGGGGGGTTTTAACTATGGCTACACCTTC
14	NA	NA	TRBV6-5	TRBJ2-7	CASSYSTGTYEQYF	TGTGCCAGCAGTTACTCGACGGGAACCTACGAGCAGTACTTC
15	NA	NA	TRBV13	TRBJ2-2	CASSPSEINTGELFF	TGTGCCAGCAGTCCCAGCGAAATCAACACCGGGGAGCTGTTTTTT
14	NA	NA	TRBV9	TRBJ1-3	CASSPGGSGNTIYF	TGTGCCAGCAGCCCCGGCGGGTCCGGAAACACCATATATTTT
15	NA	NA	TRBV2	TRBJ1-4	CASSRSGGTNEKLFF	TGTGCCAGCAGCCGCTCCGGGGGAACTAATGAAAAACTGTTTTTT
14	NA	few	TRBV6-6	TRBJ2-2	CASSYVRDTGELFF	TGTGCCAGCAGTTACGTCAGGGACACCGGGGAGCTGTTTTTT
16	NA	NA	TRBV4-3	TRBJ2-2	CASSQAWAGNTGELFF	TGCGCCAGCAGCCAAGCTTGGGCAGGGAACACCGGGGAGCTGTTTTTT
16	NA	NA	TRBV5-6	TRBJ2-3	CASSFASEFSTDTQYF	TGTGCCAGCAGCTTTGCGAGCGAGTTCAGCACAGATACGCAGTATTTT
17	TRBD1	NA	TRBV7-8	TRBJ1-5	CASSSFPSGGQNQPQHF	TGTGCCAGCAGCTCATTCCCCTCAGGGGGCCAAAATCAGCCCCAGCATTTT
16	NA	NA	TRBV6-5	TRBJ2-3	CASSYGAGEQGDTQYF	TGTGCCAGCAGTTACGGGGCGGGGGAACAGGGAGATACGCAGTATTTT
13	NA	NA	TRBV9	TRBJ2-1	CASSPGSYNEQFF	TGTGCCAGCAGCCCAGGCTCCTACAATGAGCAGTTCTTC